This T cell receptor beta chain is drawn from a study of T-cell memory formation after mild COVID-19. Study observations and caveats: Later expanders leaned toward CD4+, whereas clones contracting from day 15 to 85 were balanced CD4/CD8.

With constant-segment primers, 5'RACE yielded cDNA libraries of TCR alpha and TCR beta that carried sample barcodes and UMIs. TCRdb called the 5' RACE reads again in MiXCR, with one record for every CDR3 protein. In the table there are 580,000 or so distinct CDR3 sequences, 15% to 20% of which are singletons. For this clonotype: Its matching antigen is unknown.

The CDR3 consists of 15 residues. The V gene is TRBV21-1, the J gene TRBJ2-7; the DNA was not compared with TRBD2, the D call given in the table. TRBV21-1 is assigned pseudogene status. The sequence derives from an adult woman who had mild COVID-19 (a few samples of this study predate the infection). Cell type and time point are not known. What was sequenced was PBMCs or a T cell subset sorted from them (not recorded which). CDR3 DNA sequence: TGTGCCAGCAGCAGCCGGACTAGCGTGGGCTACGAGCAGTACTTC. This codes for CASSSRTSVGYEQYF.